A selection of T cell receptor beta chains follows, all from one sample in a study of beta chain features in type 1 diabetes. Assay used: immunoSEQ multiplex PCR; TCRdb lists only in-frame clones, some missing. The sample records some 360,000 clones, around a fifth being singletons. The sample consisted of naive CD4+ T cells from blood. Receptor source: a young woman in good health. CDR3s include the opening cysteine and the closing phenylalanine or tryptophan. D genes are given only for firm matches. The size of a clone is reported for some rows only, either as once, few or many, or as a class for expanded clones.

clone_size	cdr3_length	v_call	j_call	d_call	cdr3_aa	cdr3_nt
once	15	TRBV29-1	TRBJ2-2	TRBD2	CSAGLAGRNTGELFF	TGCAGCGCAGGACTAGCGGGGAGGAACACCGGGGAGCTGTTTTTT
NA	14	TRBV18	TRBJ2-2	NA	CASSPMEATGELFF	TGTGCCAGCTCACCAATGGAGGCCACCGGGGAGCTGTTTTTT
few	14	TRBV28	TRBJ1-5	NA	CASSPTLSNQPQHF	TGTGCCAGCAGTCCCACTTTGAGCAATCAGCCCCAGCATTTT
NA	19	TRBV18	TRBJ2-1	TRBD2	CASSPPGSGSSSSYNEQFF	TGTGCCAGCTCACCACCGGGTAGCGGGTCCTCGAGCTCCTACAATGAGCAGTTCTTC
NA	13	TRBV5-1	TRBJ1-1	NA	CASRRGVATEAFF	TGCGCCAGCAGGCGGGGGGTTGCCACTGAAGCTTTCTTT
NA	15	TRBV5-1	TRBJ2-5	TRBD2	CASSATGGNQETQYF	TGCGCCAGCAGCGCAACGGGGGGGAACCAAGAGACCCAGTACTTC
NA	14	TRBV11-3	TRBJ2-1	TRBD1	CASSLDGQGYEQFF	TGTGCCAGCAGCTTAGATGGACAGGGGTATGAGCAGTTCTTC
NA	12	TRBV6-6	TRBJ2-1	NA	CASCLSRNEQFF	TGTGCCAGCTGCTTATCTAGGAATGAGCAGTTCTTC
NA	15	TRBV27	TRBJ2-7	NA	CASSFYSDRSYEQYF	TGTGCCAGCAGTTTTTATTCGGACAGATCCTACGAGCAGTACTTC
few	14	TRBV30	TRBJ2-1	TRBD2	CAWSGLARGLGQFF	TGTGCCTGGAGTGGACTAGCGCGGGGCCTCGGGCAGTTCTTC
few	16	TRBV2	TRBJ1-2	TRBD1	CASIFVLRDSGTGYTF	TGTGCCAGCATCTTCGTGCTTCGGGACAGTGGTACTGGCTACACCTTC
few	14	TRBV2	TRBJ2-5	NA	CASTSRLGGETQYF	TGTGCCAGCACTAGTCGACTCGGAGGGGAGACCCAGTACTTC
NA	14	TRBV25-1	TRBJ2-3	TRBD2	CASSEFAGGNTQYF	TGTGCCAGCAGTGAATTCGCCGGGGGGAATACGCAGTATTTT
NA	15	TRBV7-2	TRBJ2-1	TRBD2	CASSLAGGGIYEQFF	TGTGCCAGCAGCTTAGCTGGGGGGGGGATATATGAGCAGTTCTTC
NA	15	TRBV9	TRBJ2-1	TRBD2	CASSERLAVYNEQFF	TGTGCCAGCAGCGAGAGACTAGCTGTCTACAATGAGCAGTTCTTC
NA	13	TRBV5-4	TRBJ1-2	TRBD1	CASTTSTGLGYTF	TGTGCCAGCACCACCTCGACAGGGTTAGGCTACACCTTC
NA	15	TRBV5-1	TRBJ2-3	NA	CASSLDGGSTDTQYF	TGCGCCAGCAGCTTGGATGGCGGGAGCACAGATACGCAGTATTTT
NA	13	TRBV4-1	TRBJ2-5	NA	CASSLVERETQYF	TGCGCCAGCAGCCTGGTCGAGCGAGAGACCCAGTACTTC
few	16	TRBV18	TRBJ1-2	TRBD1	CASSPGTAVQLNGYTF	TGTGCCAGCTCACCCGGGACAGCCGTACAGCTAAACGGCTACACCTTC
few	12	TRBV6-6	TRBJ2-1	NA	CASSYSGREQFF	TGTGCCAGCAGTTACTCGGGGCGCGAGCAGTTCTTC
NA	15	TRBV19	TRBJ2-7	TRBD1	CASSTDRASSYEQYF	TGTGCCAGTAGTACGGACAGGGCCAGCTCCTACGAGCAGTACTTC
NA	15	TRBV5-6	TRBJ1-2	TRBD1	CASSAGQGANYGYTF	TGTGCCAGCAGCGCCGGACAGGGGGCAAACTATGGCTACACCTTC
NA	14	TRBV5-1	TRBJ2-1	NA	CASRYPGSGNEQFF	TGCGCCAGCAGGTATCCAGGGTCAGGGAATGAGCAGTTCTTC
few	13	TRBV30	TRBJ2-2	TRBD1	CAWRRTGAGELFF	TGTGCCTGGAGGCGCACAGGGGCCGGGGAGCTGTTTTTT
few	12	TRBV18	TRBJ2-1	NA	CASSPLAGEQFF	TGTGCCAGCTCACCACTTGCGGGTGAGCAGTTCTTC
NA	13	TRBV7-2	TRBJ2-3	NA	CASSLRLTDTQYF	TGTGCCAGCAGTCTTAGACTCACAGATACGCAGTATTTT